This TCR beta chain was documented in a study of T-cell reconstitution after alpha-beta-depleted transplantation in children. General study points: A year post-transplant, T-cell counts and diversity derived mostly from newly produced T cells. The study reportedly traced alpha-beta T cells about two months after transplant to several hundred expanded graft clones. Day-60 TCRbeta diversity that was high in some patients was derived from surviving recipient T cells and thymic progenitors.

Preparation of the TCRbeta library used unique molecular identifiers. A single record per CDR3 protein comes from TCRdb applying MiXCR to the PCR reads. The profile shows about 290,000 distinct CDR3 sequences, just over 7.5% of them singletons. Details on this clonotype: Its target is not known.

Per germline, CDR1 SGHAT and CDR2 FQNNGV. Trimming removed 5 bases from V and 5 bases from J; junction bases left unmatched: 8. The CDR3 covers 14 residues. This receptor was obtained from a female patient aged 2-15 years who had a stem cell transplant for Fanconi anemia, so the T cells may come from the graft donor. This chain links TRBV11-2 with TRBJ2-5; TRBD2 matches 7 bases. The material was peripheral blood, obtained 360 days after TCRalphabeta/CD19-depleted stem cell transplant. The CDR3 loop reads CASSQPGLRETQYF. The DNA for the CDR3 is TGTGCCAGCAGCCAACCGGGACTAAGGGAGACCCAGTACTTC. Complete variable domain (other parts from reference TRBV11-2 and TRBJ2-5): EAGVAQSPRYKIIEKRQSVAFWCNPISGHATLYWYQQILGQGPKLLIQFQNNGVVDDSQLPKDRFSAERLKGVDSTLKIQPAKLEDSAVYLCASSQPGLRETQYFGPGTRLLVL.